Listed here are 15 T cell receptor beta chains from one sample, sequenced in a study of blood T cell repertoires in COVID-19. Measured with immunoSEQ multiplex PCR; TCRdb has only the in-frame clones, and not every one. The profile covers fewer than 350,000 clones, with about 89% appearing a single time and about 9.5% taken by the ten largest. What was sequenced was PBMCs or T cells enriched from blood (not recorded which). These receptors were obtained from a woman aged 40 to 50 who had recovered from COVID-19.

A remark on this clone: The sample contains more than one DNA sequence encoding this CDR3. The CDR3 bases are TGTGCCAGCAGTTTACAGGGGGCGAACACTGAAGCTTTCTTT. This gives the protein CASSLQGANTEAFF. V is TRBV28 and J is TRBJ1-1; TRBD1 matches 8 bases. This CDR3 has 14 residues. The V and J ends lost 2 bases and 1 base, in that order; junction bases with no gene match: 0. CDR1 is MDHEN, CDR2 SYDVKM, per germline.

The V gene is TRBV2, the J gene TRBJ2-1, with 9 positions matching TRBD2. V trimming: 6 bases; J trimming: 5 bases; junction bases outside the gene matches: 2. This CDR3 has 13 residues. Germline CDR1 is SNHLY and CDR2 is FYNNEI. The CDR3 loop is CASSRLADNEQFF. CDR3 nucleotides: TGTGCCAGCAGCCGACTAGCGGACAATGAGCAGTTCTTC.

The chain couples TRBV19 to TRBJ1-5; no reliable D call. The CDR3 length is 15 residues. V shed 3 bases and J shed 1 base, with 10 bases lying between them. Germline V CDR1 and CDR2: LNHDA, SQIVND (reference sequence). The CDR3 loop is CASSIRRGSNQPQHF. CDR3 DNA: TGTGCCAGTAGTATCAGGCGGGGAAGCAATCAGCCCCAGCATTTT.

This CDR3 is CASSLTGTDYEQYF. The DNA for the CDR3 is TGTGCCAGCAGCTTAACGGGGACAGACTACGAGCAGTACTTC. The chain recombines TRBV7-3 with TRBJ2-7, with 7 bases aligning to TRBD1. With V trimmed by 0 bases and J by 3 bases, 2 bases remained unmatched. The CDR3 has 14 residues. Germline CDR1 is SGHTA and CDR2 is FQGTGA. The entire variable domain, with the rest obtained from reference TRBV7-3 and TRBJ2-7, is as follows: GAGVSQTPSNKVTEKGKYVELRCDPISGHTALYWYRQSLGQGPEFLIYFQGTGAADDSGLPNDRFFAVRPEGSVSTLKIQRTERGDSAVYLCASSLTGTDYEQYFGPGTRLTVT.

The V gene is TRBV30, the J gene TRBJ1-2; 9 bases map to TRBD1. V lost 4 bases, J lost 6 bases, and 9 bases stayed unmatched. Germline V CDR1 and CDR2: GTSNPN, SVGIG (reference sequence). The CDR3 spans 14 residues. The CDR3 loop reads CAWTPWGQGDGYTF. As DNA, the CDR3 is TGTGCCTGGACCCCGTGGGGACAGGGAGATGGCTACACCTTC.

This rearrangement joins TRBV6-6 to TRBJ2-3, with D perhaps TRBD2 (5 bases). The ends were cut back, 0 bases at V and 8 bases at J, with 9 bases in the middle. CDR1 and CDR2 from the germline V gene are MNHNY and SVGAGI (reference sequence). The CDR3 runs 13 residues. Written as DNA, the CDR3 is TGTGCCAGCAGTTACTCGGGGAGTCGTACGCAGTATTTT. It yields the protein CASSYSGSRTQYF.

The V and J genes are TRBV19 and TRBJ1-1; D uncertain. Germline CDR1 is LNHDA and CDR2 is SQIVND (reference sequence). This CDR3 is built from 14 residues. The V gene lost 6 bases and the J gene lost 5 bases, with 16 bases spanning the gap. In DNA, the CDR3 is TGTGCCAGTAGGACACGGAGGGATGGGACTGAAGCTTTCTTT. Protein: CASRTRRDGTEAFF.

The chain links TRBV27 to TRBJ2-3, with D possibly matching TRBD1 (5 bases). Trimming shortened V by 2 bases and J by 3 bases, and 9 bases separated the two germline ends. This CDR3 has 14 residues. Germline V gene data show CDR1 as MNHEY and CDR2 as SMNVEV (reference sequence). The CDR3 sequence is CASSLARGTDTQYF. The CDR3 DNA is TGTGCCAGCAGTTTAGCAAGGGGTACAGATACGCAGTATTTT.

The V gene is TRBV6-5, the J gene TRBJ1-5; 9 nucleotides match TRBD1. This CDR3 spans 15 amino acids. With 0 bases clipped from V and 5 bases from J, the junction kept 2 bases outside the gene matches. From germline, CDR1 is MNHEY and CDR2 SVGAGI. In DNA form, the CDR3 reads TGTGCCAGCAGTTACTCGGGGACAGGGCATCAGCCCCAGCATTTT. This encodes CASSYSGTGHQPQHF.

The chain recombines TRBV28 with TRBJ1-2; a weak D match, TRBD1 (6 bases). The V end was cut by 5 bases, the J end by 6 bases, with 19 bases between. The CDR3 sequence is 15 residues long. Per germline, CDR1 MDHEN and CDR2 SYDVKM. The CDR3 region is CASSTPLQGGNGYTF. The CDR3 nucleotides read TGTGCCAGCAGTACCCCCCTACAGGGAGGGAATGGCTACACCTTC.

The CDR3 sequence: CASSQTSGGTNEQFF. CDR3 bases: TGTGCCAGCAGTCAGACTAGCGGGGGGACTAATGAGCAGTTCTTC. The chain employs TRBV6-5 and TRBJ2-1; 13 bases match TRBD2. With V trimmed by 5 bases and J by 7 bases, 5 bases remained unmatched. The CDR3 has 15 amino acids. Per germline, CDR1 MNHEY and CDR2 SVGAGI.

The chain links TRBV6-5 to TRBJ2-2, with D unclear. Looked up from germline, CDR1 is MNHEY and CDR2 is SVGAGI. Trimming left V 1 base short and J 6 bases short, with 6 bases between. The CDR3 is made up of 13 amino acids. CDR3 loop: CASSYFVAGELFF. Here the CDR3 DNA reads TGTGCCAGCAGTTACTTCGTTGCCGGGGAGCTGTTTTTT.

The CDR3 nucleotides are TGTGCCAGTAGCCCCCCTGGGGCAGGGAAAGCTTTCTTT. It is translated as CASSPPGAGKAFF. This chain uses TRBV19 with TRBJ1-1; tentative D call: TRBD1 (5 bases). Trimming stripped 6 bases from V and 9 bases from J, with 17 bases between. The CDR3 totals 13 residues. Germline CDR1 reads LNHDA; CDR2 reads SQIVND (reference sequence).

This clone was recorded once. The J gene is TRBJ1-5, the V gene TRBV28; TRBD1 aligns across 10 bases. Looked up from germline, CDR1 is MDHEN and CDR2 is SYDVKM. V lost 6 bases to trimming and J lost 5 bases; unmatched junction nucleotides: 4. The CDR3 length is 14 residues. Here the CDR3 reads CASSPGQGDQPQHF. The CDR3 DNA follows: TGTGCCAGCAGCCCTGGACAGGGGGATCAGCCCCAGCATTTT.

The genes are TRBV5-1 and TRBJ2-1, with 8 nucleotides matching TRBD2. V shed 6 bases and J 9 bases; nucleotides not matched to a gene: 8. The germline V gene has CDR1 SGHRS and CDR2 YFSETQ. CDR3 length: 13 residues. Here the CDR3 DNA reads TGCGCCAGCACTCCAGCGGGAGAAGGTGAGCAGTTCTTC. This codes for CASTPAGEGEQFF.